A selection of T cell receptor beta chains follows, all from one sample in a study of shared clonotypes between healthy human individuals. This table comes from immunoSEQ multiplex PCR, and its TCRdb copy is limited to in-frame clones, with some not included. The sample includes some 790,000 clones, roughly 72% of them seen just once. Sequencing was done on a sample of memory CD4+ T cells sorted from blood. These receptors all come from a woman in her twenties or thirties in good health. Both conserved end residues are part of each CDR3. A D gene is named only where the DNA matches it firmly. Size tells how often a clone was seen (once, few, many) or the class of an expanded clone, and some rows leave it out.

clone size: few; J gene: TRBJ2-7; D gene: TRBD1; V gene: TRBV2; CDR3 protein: CAGRDRRARQYF; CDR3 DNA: TGTGCCGGACGGGACAGAAGAGCTAGGCAGTACTTC
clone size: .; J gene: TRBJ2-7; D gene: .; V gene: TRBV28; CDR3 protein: CASSNRGGYEQYF; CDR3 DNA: TGTGCCAGCAGTAACAGGGGGGGCTACGAGCAGTACTTC
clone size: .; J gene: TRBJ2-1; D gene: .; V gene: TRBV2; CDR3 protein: CASSAPRGGGYNEQFF; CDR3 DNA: TGTGCCAGCAGCGCCCCCAGGGGTGGGGGATACAATGAGCAGTTCTTC
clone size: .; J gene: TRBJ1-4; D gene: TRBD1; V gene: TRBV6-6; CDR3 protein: CASRDGKQGSEKLFF; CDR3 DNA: TGTGCCAGCAGGGATGGGAAACAGGGGAGTGAAAAACTGTTTTTT
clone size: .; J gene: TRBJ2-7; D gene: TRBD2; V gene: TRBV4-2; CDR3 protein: CASSQDLASGVYEQYF; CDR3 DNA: TGTGCCAGCAGCCAAGATCTGGCTAGCGGGGTTTACGAGCAGTACTTC
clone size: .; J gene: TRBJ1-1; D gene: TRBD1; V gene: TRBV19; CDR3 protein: CASREGGAHLPEAFF; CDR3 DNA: TGTGCCAGTAGAGAAGGGGGCGCGCACCTTCCTGAAGCTTTCTTT
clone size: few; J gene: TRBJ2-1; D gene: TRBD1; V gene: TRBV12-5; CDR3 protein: CASGLTGGVHEQFF; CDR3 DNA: TGTGCTAGTGGCCTGACAGGGGGTGTTCATGAGCAGTTCTTC
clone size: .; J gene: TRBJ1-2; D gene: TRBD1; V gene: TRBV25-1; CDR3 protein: CASSVGGGQGAYGYTF; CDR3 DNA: TGTGCCAGCAGTGTGGGTGGTGGACAGGGGGCATATGGCTACACCTTC
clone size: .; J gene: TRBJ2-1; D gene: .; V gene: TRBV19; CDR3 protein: CASSRGGGSYNEQFF; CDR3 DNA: TGTGCCAGTAGTAGAGGCGGCGGCTCCTACAATGAGCAGTTCTTC
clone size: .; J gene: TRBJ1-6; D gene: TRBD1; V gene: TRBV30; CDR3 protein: CAWNDGTAKSNNSPLHF; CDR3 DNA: TGTGCCTGGAACGACGGGACAGCGAAATCCAATAATTCACCCCTCCACTTT
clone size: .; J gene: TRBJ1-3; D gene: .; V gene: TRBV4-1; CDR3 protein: CASSNEGLGNTIYF; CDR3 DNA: TGCGCCAGCTCGAACGAAGGGTTGGGAAACACCATATATTTT
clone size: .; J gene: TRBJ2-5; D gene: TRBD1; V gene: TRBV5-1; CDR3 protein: CASSADLRGYQETQYF; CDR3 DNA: TGCGCCAGCAGTGCCGACCTCAGGGGGTACCAAGAGACCCAGTACTTC
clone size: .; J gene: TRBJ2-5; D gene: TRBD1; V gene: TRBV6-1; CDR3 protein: CASSEGQEQETQYF; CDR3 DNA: TGTGCCAGCAGTGAGGGACAGGAACAAGAGACCCAGTACTTC
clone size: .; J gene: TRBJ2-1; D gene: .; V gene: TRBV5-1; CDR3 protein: CASSVQSSYNEQFF; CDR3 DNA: TGCGCCAGCAGCGTACAGAGCTCCTACAATGAGCAGTTCTTC
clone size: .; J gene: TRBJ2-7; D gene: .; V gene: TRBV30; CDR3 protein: CAWSSGTLFREQYF; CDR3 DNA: TGTGCCTGGAGTTCCGGGACACTCTTTCGCGAGCAGTACTTC
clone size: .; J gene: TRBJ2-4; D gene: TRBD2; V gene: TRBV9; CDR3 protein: CASSVGTPGLAELAKNIQYF; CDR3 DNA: TGTGCCAGCAGCGTAGGGACTCCGGGACTAGCGGAGTTAGCCAAAAACATTCAGTACTTC
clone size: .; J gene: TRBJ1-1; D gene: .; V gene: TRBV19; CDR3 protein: CASSPSGAFWGAEAFF; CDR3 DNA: TGTGCCAGTAGTCCCAGCGGGGCCTTTTGGGGCGCTGAAGCTTTCTTT
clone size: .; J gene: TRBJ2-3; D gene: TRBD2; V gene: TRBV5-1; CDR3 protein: CASSKGLAVTDTQYF; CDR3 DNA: TGCGCCAGCAGCAAGGGACTAGCGGTCACAGATACGCAGTATTTT
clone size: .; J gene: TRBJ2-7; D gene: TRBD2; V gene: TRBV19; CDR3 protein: CASSNLGTSEYEQYF; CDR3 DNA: TGTGCCAGTAGTAACCTCGGGACTAGCGAATACGAGCAGTACTTC
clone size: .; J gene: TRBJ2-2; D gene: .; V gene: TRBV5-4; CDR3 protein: CASSFNRGSNTGELFF; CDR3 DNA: TGTGCCAGCAGCTTTAATAGGGGGTCGAACACCGGGGAGCTGTTTTTT
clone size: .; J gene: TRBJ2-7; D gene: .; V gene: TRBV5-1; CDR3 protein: CASSLAGLSTGDEQYF; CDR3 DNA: TGCGCCAGCAGCCTCGCAGGGCTCAGCACGGGGGACGAGCAGTACTTC
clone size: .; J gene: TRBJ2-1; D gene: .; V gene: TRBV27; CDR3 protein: CASSRSDPAVHEQFF; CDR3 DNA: TGTGCCAGCAGCCGAAGCGACCCAGCGGTACATGAGCAGTTCTTC
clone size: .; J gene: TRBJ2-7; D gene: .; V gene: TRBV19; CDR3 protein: CASSIQGAAGEQYF; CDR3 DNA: TGTGCCAGTAGTATCCAGGGAGCCGCCGGCGAGCAGTACTTC
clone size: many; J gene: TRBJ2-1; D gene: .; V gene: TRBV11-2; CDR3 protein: CASSLDRFGGVPNEQFF; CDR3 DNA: TGTGCCAGCAGCTTAGATCGGTTTGGGGGAGTCCCCAATGAGCAGTTCTTC
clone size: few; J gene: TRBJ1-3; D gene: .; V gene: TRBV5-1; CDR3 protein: CASSTGPDSGNTIYF; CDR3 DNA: TGCGCCAGCAGCACCGGACCGGACTCTGGAAACACCATATATTTT
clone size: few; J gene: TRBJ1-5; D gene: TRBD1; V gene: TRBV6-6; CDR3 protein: CASSLGQGDSNQPQHF; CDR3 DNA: TGTGCCAGCAGTTTGGGGCAGGGGGATAGCAATCAGCCCCAGCATTTT
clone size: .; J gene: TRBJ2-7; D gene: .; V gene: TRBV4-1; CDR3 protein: CASSQETTRYEQYF; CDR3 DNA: TGCGCCAGCAGCCAAGAGACGACACGATACGAGCAGTACTTC